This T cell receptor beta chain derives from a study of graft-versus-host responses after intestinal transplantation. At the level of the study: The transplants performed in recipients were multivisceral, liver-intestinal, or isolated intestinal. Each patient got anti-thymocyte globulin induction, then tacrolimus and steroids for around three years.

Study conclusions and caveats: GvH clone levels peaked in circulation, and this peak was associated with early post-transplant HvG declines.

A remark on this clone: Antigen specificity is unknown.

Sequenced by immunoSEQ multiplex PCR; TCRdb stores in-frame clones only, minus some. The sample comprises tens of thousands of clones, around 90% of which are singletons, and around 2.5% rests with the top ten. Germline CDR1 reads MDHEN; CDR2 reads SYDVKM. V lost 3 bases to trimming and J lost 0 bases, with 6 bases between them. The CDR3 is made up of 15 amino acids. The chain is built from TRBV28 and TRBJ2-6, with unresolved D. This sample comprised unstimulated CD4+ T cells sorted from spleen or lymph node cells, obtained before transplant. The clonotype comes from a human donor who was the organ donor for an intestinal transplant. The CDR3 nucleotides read TGTGCCAGCAGTTTTGGGTTCTCTGGGGCCAACGTCCTGACTTTC. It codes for CASSFGFSGANVLTF.